This TCR beta chain is drawn from a study of blood T cell repertoires in COVID-19. Across the whole study: Samples came from the United States, Italy and Spain, spanning acute and convalescent COVID-19. The cDNA or gDNA used as material had been derived from T cells, B-cell-depleted T cells, or PBMCs.

Germline V gene sequence: CDR1 SGDLS, CDR2 YYNGEE. The CDR3 consists of 14 residues. The V gene end was trimmed by 3 bases and the J gene end by 4 bases; junction bases not matched to a gene: 2. Methods used by the authors: Reference gene primers were amplified, and this amplification served to estimate nucleated cell counts. The assay was immunoSEQ multiplex PCR, and TCRdb's table has in-frame clones only and misses some. The DNA was the basis for D and trimming; V, J and clone size are from that table. The repertoire has around 150,000 clones, roughly 83% of them found once; the top ten carry 9.1%.

The clonotype originates from an elderly woman with active or convalescent COVID-19. Source material: peripheral blood. This chain joins TRBV9 and TRBJ2-5, with 11 nucleotides matching TRBD1. In DNA form, the CDR3 reads TGTGCCAGCAGCGAGGGACAGGGGGTAGAGACCCAGTACTTC. Translated: CASSEGQGVETQYF.